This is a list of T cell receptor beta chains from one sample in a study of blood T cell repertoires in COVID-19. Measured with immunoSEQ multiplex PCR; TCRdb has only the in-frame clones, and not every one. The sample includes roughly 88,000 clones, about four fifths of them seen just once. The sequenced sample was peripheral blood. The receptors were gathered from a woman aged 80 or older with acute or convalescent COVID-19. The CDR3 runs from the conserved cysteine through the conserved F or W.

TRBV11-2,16,CASSSGGQGINSPLHF
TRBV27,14,CASRPTGTGKTQYF
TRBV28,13,CASKDRVRSPLHF
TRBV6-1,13,CASSDRGGAEAFF
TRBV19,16,CASSIATLATNEKLFF
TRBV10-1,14,CASSEARVNNEQFF
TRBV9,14,CASSAGAGDSPLHF
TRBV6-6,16,CASSREAGRHTDTQYF
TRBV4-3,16,CASSQEGQGYDSPLHF
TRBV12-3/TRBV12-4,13,CASRPGQINEQFF
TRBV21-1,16,CASSKVRQVPNYGYTF
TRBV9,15,CASSVVEGGTDTQYF
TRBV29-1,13,CSVAGQGNTEAFF
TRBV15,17,CATSRKGTGKFGYGYTF
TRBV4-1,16,CASSQERQGIAYEQYF
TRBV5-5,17,CASSWTSGGANSYEQYF
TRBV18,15,CASSPQGKETGELFF
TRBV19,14,CASSHQGRDTEAFF
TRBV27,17,CASSTRPQGGGNQPQHF
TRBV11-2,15,CASSPPGALGSPLHF
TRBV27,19,CASRRYGQGDISGDEKLFF
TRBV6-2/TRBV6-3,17,CASSYSRLAGQGGELFF
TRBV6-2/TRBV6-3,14,CASSYSKTGYGYTF
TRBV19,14,CASSIRGGRNEQFF
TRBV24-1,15,CATSGRGSTNEKLFF
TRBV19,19,CASSIGRDRRFLGDQPQHF
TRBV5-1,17,CASSPYDPAAANSEAFF
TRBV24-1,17,CATSDLMVTGGTDTQYF
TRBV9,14,CASSDRTGGYEQYF
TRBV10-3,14,CAIKRGALNNEQFF
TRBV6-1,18,CASSARAGEGYSNQPQHF
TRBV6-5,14,CASSVSWGGETQYF
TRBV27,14,CASSLRGKESPLHF
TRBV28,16,CASRLMGTLSGNTIYF
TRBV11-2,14,CASSFGTGAYEQYF
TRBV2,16,CASSPAPDRANTEAFF
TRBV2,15,CASSEGTSSNQPQHF
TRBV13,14,CASSLRGGQETQYF
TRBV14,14,CASSQAGARQPQHF
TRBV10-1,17,CASSESLGTVLTDTQYF
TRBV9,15,CASSQGLAATGELFF
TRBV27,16,CASSLRGQGASHEQYF
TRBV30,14,CAWSIGARGNTIYF